This TCR beta chain was identified in a study of graft-versus-host responses after intestinal transplantation. Study details: Following induction with anti-thymocyte globulin, all recipients were given tacrolimus and steroids for around three years.

The researchers put 200,000 CFSE-labeled responder cells into plates with 200,000 irradiated, violet-dye-labeled stimulator cells. Study results and limitations: Researchers found GvH clones in recipient marrow, and some showed up first in ileum or blood. The study found high graft-versus-host to host-versus-graft clonal ratios in allografts of patients with graft-donor T cell macrochimerism.

The protocol was immunoSEQ multiplex PCR, while the TCRdb copy is restricted to in-frame clones and leaves out a portion. The profile shows about 20,000 clones, roughly 40% of them singletons. CDR3 length: 15 amino acids. Germline V gene lookup returns CDR1 SGHKS and CDR2 YYEKEE (reference sequence). The V gene lost 3 bases and the J gene lost 7 bases, with 19 bases spanning the gap. The chain links TRBV5-5 to TRBJ1-2, with TRBD1 as a possible D gene (6 bases). This TCR was recovered from a human patient who received an intestinal transplant. The sample was alloreactive CD4+ T cells from a mixed lymphocyte reaction culture, taken before intestinal transplant. Subset defined: CFSE-low proliferating T cells sorted from roughly six-day pre-transplant mixed lymphocyte reaction (GvH or HvG direction). The CDR3 reads CASSWRLQGEGGYTF. For the CDR3, the DNA is TGTGCCAGCAGCTGGAGGCTACAGGGCGAGGGTGGCTACACCTTC.